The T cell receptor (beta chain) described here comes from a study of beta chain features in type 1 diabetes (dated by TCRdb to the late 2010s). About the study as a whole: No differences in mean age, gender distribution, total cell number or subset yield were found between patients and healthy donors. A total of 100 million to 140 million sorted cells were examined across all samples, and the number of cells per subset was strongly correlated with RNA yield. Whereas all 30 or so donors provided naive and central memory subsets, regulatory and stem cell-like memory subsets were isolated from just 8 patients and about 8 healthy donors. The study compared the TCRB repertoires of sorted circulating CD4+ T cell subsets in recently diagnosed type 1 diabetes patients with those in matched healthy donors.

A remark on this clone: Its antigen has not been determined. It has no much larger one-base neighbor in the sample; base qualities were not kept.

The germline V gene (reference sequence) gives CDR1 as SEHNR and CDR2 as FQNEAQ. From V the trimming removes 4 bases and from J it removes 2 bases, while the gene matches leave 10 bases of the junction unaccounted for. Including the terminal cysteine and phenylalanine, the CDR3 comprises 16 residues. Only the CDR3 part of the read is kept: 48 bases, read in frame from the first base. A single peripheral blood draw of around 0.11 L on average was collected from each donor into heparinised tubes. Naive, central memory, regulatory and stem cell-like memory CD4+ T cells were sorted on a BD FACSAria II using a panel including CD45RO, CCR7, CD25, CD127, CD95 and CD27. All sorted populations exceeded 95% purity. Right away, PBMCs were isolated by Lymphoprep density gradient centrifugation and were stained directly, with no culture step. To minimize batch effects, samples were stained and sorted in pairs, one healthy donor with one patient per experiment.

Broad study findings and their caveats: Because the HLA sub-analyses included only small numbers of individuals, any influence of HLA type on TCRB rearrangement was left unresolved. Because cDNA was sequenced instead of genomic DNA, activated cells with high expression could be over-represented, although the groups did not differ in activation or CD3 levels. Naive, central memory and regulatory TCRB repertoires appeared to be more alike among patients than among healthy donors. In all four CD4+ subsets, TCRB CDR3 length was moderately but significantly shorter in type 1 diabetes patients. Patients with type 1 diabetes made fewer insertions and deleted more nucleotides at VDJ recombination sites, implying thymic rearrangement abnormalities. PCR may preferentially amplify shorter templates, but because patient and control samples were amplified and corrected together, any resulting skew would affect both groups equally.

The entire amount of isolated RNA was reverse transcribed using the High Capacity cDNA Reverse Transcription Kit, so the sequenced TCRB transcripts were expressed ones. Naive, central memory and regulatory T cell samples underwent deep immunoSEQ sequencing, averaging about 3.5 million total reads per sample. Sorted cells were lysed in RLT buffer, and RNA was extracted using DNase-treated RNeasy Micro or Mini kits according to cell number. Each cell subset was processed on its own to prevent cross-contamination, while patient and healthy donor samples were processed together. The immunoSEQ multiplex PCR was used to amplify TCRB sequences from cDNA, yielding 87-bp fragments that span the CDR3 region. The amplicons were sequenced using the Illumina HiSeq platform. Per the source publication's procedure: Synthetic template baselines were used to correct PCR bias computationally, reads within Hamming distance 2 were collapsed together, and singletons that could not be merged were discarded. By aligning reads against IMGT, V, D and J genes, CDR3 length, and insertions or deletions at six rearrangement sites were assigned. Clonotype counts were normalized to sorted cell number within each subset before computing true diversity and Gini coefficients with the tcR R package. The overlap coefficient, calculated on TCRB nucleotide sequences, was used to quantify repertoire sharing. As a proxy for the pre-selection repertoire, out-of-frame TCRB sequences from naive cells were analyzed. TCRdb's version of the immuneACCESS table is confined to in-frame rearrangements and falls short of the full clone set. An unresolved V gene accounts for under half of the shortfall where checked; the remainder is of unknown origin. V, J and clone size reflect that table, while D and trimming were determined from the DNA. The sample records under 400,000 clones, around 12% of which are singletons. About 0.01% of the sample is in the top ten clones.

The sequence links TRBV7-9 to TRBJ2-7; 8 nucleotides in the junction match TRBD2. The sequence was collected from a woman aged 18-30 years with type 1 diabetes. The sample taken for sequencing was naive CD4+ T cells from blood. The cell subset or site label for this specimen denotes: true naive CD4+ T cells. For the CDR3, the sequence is CASSSLPKGLAYEQYF. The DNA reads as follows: TGTGCCAGCAGCTCCCTCCCAAAGGGACTAGCCTACGAGCAGTACTTC.